The 10 T cell receptor beta chains below all came from one sample that was sequenced in a study of cytomegalovirus exposure and HLA in healthy donors. Researchers ran the PCR with 60 Vbeta and 13 Jbeta primers. The repertoire was sequenced with immunoSEQ multiplex PCR; TCRdb's copy has only in-frame clones and lacks some. The sample includes 110,000 to 150,000 clones, over 70% of them seen just once. Input material: PBMCs. Receptor source: a woman aged 40 to 50 in good health and CMV-seronegative.

The CDR3 loop is CASSIGQLSSYNEQFF. The CDR3 coding sequence is TGTGCCAGCAGCATAGGACAGTTGAGCTCCTACAATGAGCAGTTCTTC. The chain employs TRBV9 and TRBJ2-1; tentatively, D is TRBD1 (6 bases). This CDR3 has 16 residues. V lost 4 bases and J 0 bases, leaving 14 bases between the germline ends. Looked up from germline, CDR1 is SGDLS and CDR2 is YYNGEE.

In the case of this clone: The sample carries other DNA sequences with the same CDR3. V gene TRBV11-2 combines with J gene TRBJ1-4, with 7 bases lining up with TRBD1. This CDR3 region has 14 residues. The germline gives CDR1 SGHAT, CDR2 FQNNGV. The trim removed 5 bases at V and 4 bases at J, leaving 4 bases unmatched. CDR3 nucleotides: TGTGCCAGCAGCCTGGGGACAGTTAATGAAAAACTGTTTTTT. Protein product: CASSLGTVNEKLFF. Using reference TRBV11-2 and TRBJ1-4 for the parts outside the CDR3, the full variable domain is EAGVAQSPRYKIIEKRQSVAFWCNPISGHATLYWYQQILGQGPKLLIQFQNNGVVDDSQLPKDRFSAERLKGVDSTLKIQPAKLEDSAVYLCASSLGTVNEKLFFGSGTQLSVL.

CDR3 amino acids: CSRQGNGYTF. CDR3 DNA sequence: TGCAGTAGACAGGGAAATGGCTACACCTTC. The V call is TRBV20-1, the J call TRBJ1-2; 7 nucleotides align to TRBD1. The germline gives CDR1 DFQATT, CDR2 SNEGSKA (reference sequence). J was trimmed by 6 bases and V by 8 bases; bases with no gene match: 3. CDR3 size: 10 residues.

The V gene is TRBV25-1, the J gene TRBJ1-2, with D possibly being TRBD1 (6 bases). Germline CDR1 and CDR2: MGHDK and SYGVNS. Trimming removed 5 bases at V and 4 bases at J, with 11 bases between. The CDR3 totals 13 residues. CDR3 in DNA: TGTGCCAGCAGTCCACAGGGTGGCTATGGCTACACCTTC. Its protein product is CASSPQGGYGYTF.

This chain uses TRBV29-1 with TRBJ2-2; a weak D match, TRBD1 (6 bases). There are 14 residues in the CDR3. V was clipped by 7 bases and J by 1 base, with 13 bases between them. Germline V CDR1 and CDR2: SQVTM, ANQGSEA. The CDR3 loop is CSATGTLNTGELFF. CDR3 sequence (DNA): TGCAGCGCCACCGGGACACTGAACACCGGGGAGCTGTTTTTT.

The genes are TRBV10-3 and TRBJ1-2, with 7 bases fitting TRBD1. The V gene end was trimmed by 6 bases and the J gene end by 7 bases; junction bases not matched to a gene: 20. The CDR3 sequence is 17 residues long. Germline CDR1 ENHRY, CDR2 SYGVKD. CDR3 sequence reads: CAISREDRESDLGGYTF. The CDR3, as DNA: TGTGCCATCAGCAGAGAAGACAGGGAATCCGATCTCGGTGGCTACACCTTC.

About this clone: The same CDR3 is also encoded by other DNA sequences in this sample. The chain joins TRBV6-5 to TRBJ1-3; D remains ambiguous. Trimming left V 7 bases short and J 2 bases short, with 3 bases between. The CDR3 runs 11 residues. The V gene's germline CDR1 is MNHEY and CDR2 SVGAGI. The CDR3 is CASTAGNTIYF. DNA for the CDR3: TGTGCCAGCACTGCTGGAAACACCATATATTTT.

The chain couples TRBV9 to TRBJ1-6; 8 bases agree with TRBD1. CDR1 SGDLS and CDR2 YYNGEE come from the germline V gene. The CDR3 is made up of 16 amino acids. Trimming removed 2 bases from V and 6 bases from J; junction bases left unmatched: 7. CDR3 sequence: CASSVGGRGRNSPLHF. In DNA form, the CDR3 reads TGTGCCAGCAGCGTTGGGGGCAGGGGGCGTAATTCACCCCTCCACTTT. The whole variable domain, filled in from reference TRBV9 and TRBJ1-6, reads DSGVTQTPKHLITATGQRVTLRCSPRSGDLSVYWYQQSLDQGLQFLIQYYNGEERAKGNILERFSAQQFPDLHSELNLSSLELGDSALYFCASSVGGRGRNSPLHFGNGTRLTVT.

The chain recombines TRBV5-1 with TRBJ2-7; TRBD2 matches at 12 bases. V lost 0 bases and J lost 3; bases outside the gene matches: 4. The CDR3 runs to 16 residues. Germline V gene sequence: CDR1 SGHRS, CDR2 YFSETQ. The CDR3 loop reads CASSLASSGGDYEQYF. The CDR3, as DNA: TGCGCCAGCAGCTTGGCATCTAGCGGGGGGGACTACGAGCAGTACTTC.

This rearrangement joins TRBV18 to TRBJ2-3; 7 bases map to TRBD1. CDR1 is KGHSH and CDR2 is LQKENI in the germline V gene. The trim removed 2 bases at V and 2 bases at J, leaving 4 bases unmatched. This CDR3 comprises 15 residues. For the CDR3, the DNA is TGTGCCAGCTCACCAACAGGGGCCCCCACAGATACGCAGTATTTT. Protein: CASSPTGAPTDTQYF.